The 13 T cell receptor beta chains in this list originate from one sample, sequenced in a study of cytomegalovirus exposure and HLA in healthy donors. Data came from immunoSEQ multiplex PCR; TCRdb stores just in-frame clones and leaves some out. Of around 220,000 clones in the sample, about 86% were seen once. The source material was PBMCs. These receptors originate from a woman aged 18-29 years in good health and CMV-seronegative.

This chain links TRBV11-2 with TRBJ2-5, with 8 bases identical to TRBD2. V trimming: 4 bases; J trimming: 2 bases; junction bases outside the gene matches: 6. CDR1 is SGHAT and CDR2 is FQNNGV in the germline V gene. This CDR3 is 15 amino acids long. CDR3 in amino acids: CASSSGGAVQETQYF. In nucleotides, the CDR3 is TGTGCCAGCAGCTCGGGGGGGGCGGTTCAAGAGACCCAGTACTTC.

This clone was observed a few times. This CDR3 reads CASSQESRSYEQYF. CDR3 nucleotides: TGCGCCAGCAGCCAAGAATCCCGTTCCTACGAGCAGTACTTC. The J gene is TRBJ2-7, the V gene TRBV4-3; no reliable D call. V lost 0 bases and J 1 base, leaving 7 bases between the germline ends. The CDR3 length is 14 residues. Germline V CDR1 and CDR2: LGHNA, YSLEER.

This clone was counted a single time. The chain employs TRBV29-1 and TRBJ2-7, with TRBD2 matching 10 bases. Germline CDR1 SQVTM, CDR2 ANQGSEA. V gave up 5 bases and J gave up 6 bases; unmatched junction bases: 7. The CDR3 is 13 residues long. The CDR3 bases are TGCAGCGTTTATCTAGCGGGAGTAAGCGAGCAGTACTTC. The encoded protein is CSVYLAGVSEQYF.

This clone has more than one count but fewer than ten. The chain uses TRBV30 and TRBJ1-1, with D hard to call. Germline CDR1 is GTSNPN and CDR2 is SVGIG (reference sequence). This CDR3 has 13 amino acids. V was trimmed by 2 bases and J by 0 bases, leaving 7 bases between them. CDR3: CAWSLSMNTEAFF. CDR3 nucleotides: TGTGCCTGGAGTCTTAGTATGAACACTGAAGCTTTCTTT. Full variable domain (remainder filled in from reference TRBV30 and TRBJ1-1): SQTIHQWPATLVQPVGSPLSLECTVEGTSNPNLYWYRQAAGRGLQLLFYSVGIGQISSEVPQNLSASRPQDRQFILSSKKLLLSDSGFYLCAWSLSMNTEAFFGQGTRLTVV.

This chain connects TRBV19 to TRBJ1-1; the D gene is possibly TRBD1 (6 bases). V was shortened by 8 bases and J by 1 base, with 11 bases between the two germline ends. This CDR3 is built from 13 residues. The germline CDR1 and CDR2 sequences are LNHDA and SQIVND (reference sequence). CDR3 in amino acids: CASGLTGNTEAFF. In DNA, the CDR3 is TGTGCCAGTGGTTTGACAGGGAACACTGAAGCTTTCTTT.

The chain uses TRBV5-1 and TRBJ2-1; 8 bases are shared with TRBD1. Germline CDR1 SGHRS, CDR2 YFSETQ. CDR3 length: 13 amino acids. V shed 5 bases, J shed 8 bases, and the junction held 6 bases outside the gene matches. CDR3 nucleotides: TGCGCCAGCAGTTCGGACAGGGTGGATGAGCAGTTCTTC. Translating it yields CASSSDRVDEQFF.

This clone was seen once. V is TRBV9 and J is TRBJ1-3; no definite D call. Germline CDR1 is SGDLS and CDR2 is YYNGEE. The V and J ends lost 4 bases and 4 bases respectively, with 15 bases between them. The CDR3 has 15 residues. DNA of the CDR3: TGTGCCAGCAGCAGTCGGCTAGGATTCGGAAACACCATATATTTT. This gives the protein CASSSRLGFGNTIYF.

This clone is a singleton in its sample. The rearrangement links TRBV27 to TRBJ1-5, with D maybe TRBD1 (6 bases). Deletions cut 0 bases from V and 7 bases from J, with 10 bases between. The length of the CDR3 is 14 residues. In germline, CDR1 is MNHEY, CDR2 SMNVEV (reference sequence). CDR3 in DNA: TGTGCCAGCAGTTTATCGCAGGGGTACCAGCCCCAGCATTTT. Translated, it gives CASSLSQGYQPQHF.

The CDR3 bases are TGTGCCAGCAGCTTAGGAGGGGGACGGGTTGGTGAGCAGTTCTTC. Protein product: CASSLGGGRVGEQFF. The V and J genes are TRBV7-9 and TRBJ2-1; the D gene is possibly TRBD1 (6 bases). V was trimmed by 1 base and J by 9 bases, leaving 16 bases between them. This CDR3 has 15 amino acids. Germline CDR1 is SEHNR and CDR2 is FQNEAQ (reference sequence).

This chain connects TRBV6-1 to TRBJ2-1; 11 nucleotides line up with TRBD2. V was pared by 8 bases and J by 4 bases, with 7 bases of the junction left unmatched. Per the germline V gene, CDR1 is MNHNS and CDR2 is SASEGT. This CDR3 contains 15 residues. The CDR3 nucleotides read TGTGCCAGCGAGGAGGGGACTAGCGGATACAATGAGCAGTTCTTC. It encodes CASEEGTSGYNEQFF.

The rearrangement links TRBV10-1 to TRBJ2-3; a possible D gene is TRBD2 (6 bases). The CDR3 is made up of 14 amino acids. The V and J ends lost 6 bases and 6 bases respectively, with 16 bases between them. Germline CDR1 and CDR2: WNHNN and SYGVQD (reference sequence). The CDR3 sequence: CASSQTRQSDTQYF. In DNA, the CDR3 is TGCGCCAGCAGCCAGACTAGACAATCTGATACGCAGTATTTT.

J is TRBJ1-2 and V is TRBV19; tentatively, D is TRBD1 (5 bases). Trimming removed 0 bases from V and 3 bases from J, with 5 bases in between. The germline V gene encodes CDR1 LNHDA and CDR2 SQIVND (reference sequence). CDR3 length equals 13 residues. The CDR3 DNA is TGTGCCAGTAGTATAGACAGGGACTATGGCTACACCTTC. Translating it yields CASSIDRDYGYTF.

The count of this clone is one. The chain employs TRBV4-2 and TRBJ2-2; 8 bases are a match to TRBD2. The ends lost 0 bases at V and 5 bases at J; junction bases unmatched: 11. CDR1 LGHNA and CDR2 YNFKEQ come from the germline V gene. The length of the CDR3 is 18 residues. CDR3 in DNA: TGTGCCAGCAGCCAAGATGGTCGGAGCGGGAGCCCAACCGGGGAGCTGTTTTTT. It translates to CASSQDGRSGSPTGELFF.